The sequence of this T cell receptor beta chain was determined in a study of blood T cell repertoires in COVID-19. For the study at large: Acute and convalescent COVID-19 specimens originated in the United States, Italy and Spain.

The data were produced by immunoSEQ multiplex PCR, yet TCRdb's version contains in-frame clones alone and is incomplete. The sample includes fewer than 120,000 clones, more than 75% seen only once; the top ten take approximately 3.4%. The CDR3 is 14 residues long. Per germline, CDR1 MDHEN and CDR2 SYDVKM. V trimming: 4 bases; J trimming: 8 bases; junction bases outside the gene matches: 10. This TCR derives from a woman aged 45 to 65 with acute or convalescent COVID-19. Material for sequencing was peripheral blood. The genes are TRBV28 and TRBJ1-2; 7 nucleotides line up with TRBD1. In DNA, the CDR3 is TGTGCCAGCAGTTGGAGACAGGGAACTTGGGGCTACACCTTC. Translated, it gives CASSWRQGTWGYTF.